A single sample gave rise to the 11 T cell receptor beta chains below, sequenced in a study of T cells in tumors after PD-1 blockade. Using immunoSEQ multiplex PCR, the repertoire was profiled, and TCRdb retains in-frame clones only, with some absent. In the table there are 11,000 or so clones, roughly three fifths of which are singletons. The sample consisted of tumor tissue, taken before anti-PD-1 treatment. The receptors here all came from a human donor with basal cell carcinoma.

The chain links TRBV6-2 or TRBV6-3 to TRBJ2-4; 7 bases agree with TRBD1. Looked up from germline, CDR1 is MNHEY and CDR2 is SVGEGT. CDR3 length: 16 residues. The J segment lost 4 bases and the V segment lost 4 bases, leaving 10 bases of the junction unmatched. CDR3 residues: CASSSSGDRVKNIQYF. The CDR3 coding sequence is TGTGCCAGCAGTTCCTCAGGAGACAGGGTGAAAAACATTCAGTACTTC.

As DNA, the CDR3 is TGTGCCAGCAGAAAAAAGGGCAGGACCTACGAGCAGTACTTC. Translated, it gives CASRKKGRTYEQYF. V and J are TRBV25-1 and TRBJ2-7; D unclear. Germline V gene lookup returns CDR1 MGHDK and CDR2 SYGVNS. CDR3 length equals 14 residues. With 6 bases removed from V and 2 bases from J, the gap between germline ends came to 14 bases.

The chain is built from TRBV11-1 and TRBJ2-1; D is uncertain. From germline, CDR1 is SGHAT and CDR2 FQDESV (reference sequence). Trimming took 5 bases from V and 8 from J, leaving 13 bases between them. The CDR3 has 13 amino acids. The CDR3 reads CASSPGRLYEQFF. DNA for the CDR3: TGTGCCAGCAGCCCAGGTCGGCTCTATGAGCAGTTCTTC. Together with reference TRBV11-1 and TRBJ2-1, the CDR3 gives the full variable domain: EAEVAQSPRYKITEKSQAVAFWCDPISGHATLYWYRQILGQGPELLVQFQDESVVDDSQLPKDRFSAERLKGVDSTLKIQPAELGDSAMYLCASSPGRLYEQFFGPGTRLTVL.

In this sample, this clone is medium-sized. The chain combines TRBV15 with TRBJ2-5; 11 positions match TRBD2. Germline V gives CDR1 LNHNV, CDR2 YYDKDF (reference sequence). The length of the CDR3 is 22 residues. The V gene end was trimmed by 4 bases and the J gene end by 3 bases; junction bases not matched to a gene: 25. CDR3 sequence: CATSTLPLGLAVIRHREETQYF. The CDR3 bases are TGTGCCACCAGCACCCTACCCCTGGGACTAGCGGTCATCCGCCACCGGGAAGAGACCCAGTACTTC.

This clone was detected only once. The rearrangement joins TRBV27 to TRBJ2-3; 7 bases fit TRBD2. The CDR3 contains 13 residues. CDR1 is MNHEY and CDR2 is SMNVEV in the germline V gene (reference sequence). The V and J ends lost 6 bases and 4 bases, in that order; junction bases with no gene match: 4. The CDR3 loop is CASRTSSADTQYF. CDR3 DNA: TGTGCCAGCAGGACTAGCTCAGCAGATACGCAGTATTTT.

This clone qualifies as medium-sized (0.01 to 0.1%). V and J are TRBV5-1 and TRBJ2-3; TRBD2 is a possible D gene (6 bases). Between the trimmed V and J ends, which lost 1 base and 1 base, there was a span of 13 bases. The CDR3 runs 16 residues. The germline V gene encodes CDR1 SGHRS and CDR2 YFSETQ. The CDR3 region has the DNA TGCGCCAGCAGCTTGTCGGACTACCTGGGCACAGATACGCAGTATTTT. Residues: CASSLSDYLGTDTQYF.

The rearrangement joins TRBV3-1 (or the pseudogene TRBV3-2) to TRBJ2-2, with D hard to call. The CDR3 is 11 amino acids. The ends were cut back, 3 bases at V and 7 bases at J, with 3 bases in the middle. Per germline, CDR1 LGHDT and CDR2 YNNKEL (reference sequence). CDR3 amino acids: CASSQRGELFF. The CDR3 region has the DNA TGTGCCAGCAGCCAGCGCGGGGAGCTGTTTTTT.

The rearrangement joins TRBV4-3 to TRBJ2-5; possibly TRBD1 for D (6 bases). Germline V gene data show CDR1 as LGHNA and CDR2 as YSLEER. CDR3 length equals 15 residues. Trimming took off 0 bases at V and 3 bases at J, with 11 bases between the two ends. CDR3 nucleotides: TGCGCCAGCAGCCAAGAGCACAGGGTCGAAGAGACCCAGTACTTC. As protein: CASSQEHRVEETQYF.

J is TRBJ2-7 and V is TRBV6-5; tentatively, D is TRBD1 (5 bases). V was cut by 2 bases and J by 2 bases, with 10 bases left in between. Germline CDR1 and CDR2: MNHEY and SVGAGI. This CDR3 spans 14 amino acids. CDR3 sequence: CASSYRGKTYEQYF. Here the CDR3 DNA reads TGTGCCAGCAGTTACAGGGGTAAAACCTACGAGCAGTACTTC.

In its sample, this clone ranks as medium-sized. The chain employs TRBV5-4 and TRBJ1-6; 9 bases match TRBD1. Trimming took 0 bases from V and 6 from J; bases not matched to a gene: 1. Germline V CDR1 and CDR2: SGHNT, YYREEE (reference sequence). CDR3 length: 15 residues. CDR3: CASSLVGQGNSPLHF. The CDR3 nucleotides read TGTGCCAGCAGCTTGGTGGGACAGGGTAATTCACCCCTCCACTTT.

This clone has only a few counts. The chain uses TRBV5-4 and TRBJ1-5; D call uncertain. The CDR3 length is 12 residues. Deletions cut 4 bases from V and 10 bases from J, with 12 bases between. Germline lookup yields CDR1 SGHNT and CDR2 YYREEE (reference sequence). In DNA, the CDR3 is TGTGCCAGCAGCGATGGAGTAAGACCCCAGCATTTT. This translates into CASSDGVRPQHF.